Following are 15 T cell receptor beta chains from one sample sequenced in a study of blood T cell repertoires in COVID-19. Produced via immunoSEQ multiplex PCR; TCRdb's table is partial and in-frame only. The repertoire has 150,000 to 200,000 clones, about 81% of them found once; the top ten carry 9.5% to 13%. The sample was peripheral blood. The receptors here all came from a human donor in a cohort sampled during active COVID-19.

The CDR3, as DNA: TGTGCCAGCAGCCCCAGGGGTGGGACGCGCAATGAGCAGTTCTTC. Residues: CASSPRGGTRNEQFF. The rearrangement uses TRBV5-4 and TRBJ2-1; D may be TRBD1 (6 bases). Per the germline V gene, CDR1 is SGHNT and CDR2 is YYREEE (reference sequence). The CDR3 has 15 amino acids. The V gene lost 4 bases and the J gene lost 6 bases, with 17 bases spanning the gap.

The V and J genes are TRBV11-2 and TRBJ2-7; TRBD1 agrees at 10 bases. In germline, CDR1 is SGHAT, CDR2 FQNNGV. This CDR3 has 14 residues. J lost 5 bases, V lost 5 bases, and 6 bases had no gene match. The CDR3 DNA reads TGTGCCAGCAGCCCGGGACAGGGGCTCCACGAGCAGTACTTC. Residues: CASSPGQGLHEQYF.

This chain joins TRBV5-5 and TRBJ1-2; 7 nucleotides align to TRBD1. Germline values: CDR1 SGHKS, CDR2 YYEKEE (reference sequence). This CDR3 contains 16 residues. The V segment lost 4 bases and the J segment 1 base; nucleotides outside the gene matches: 10. CDR3 coding DNA: TGTGCCAGCAGCCTAGGACAGGACTCAATTAACTATGGCTACACCTTC. This sequence encodes CASSLGQDSINYGYTF.

This sequence joins TRBV18 and TRBJ1-1; 8 positions match TRBD1. CDR3 length: 13 amino acids. Germline V gives CDR1 KGHSH, CDR2 LQKENI. With V trimmed by 6 bases and J by 7 bases, 7 bases remained unmatched. CDR3 nucleotides: TGTGCCAGCTCCGGACAGGGAGTGGGTGAAGCTTTCTTT. Its translation is CASSGQGVGEAFF.

CDR3 region: CASSFRGRETQYF. The CDR3 DNA reads as TGTGCCAGCAGTTTTCGGGGGAGAGAGACCCAGTACTTC. V and J are TRBV27 and TRBJ2-5; the D gene is possibly TRBD2 (6 bases). The V gene's germline CDR1 is MNHEY and CDR2 SMNVEV (reference sequence). CDR3 size: 13 residues. V shed 3 bases and J shed 4 bases, with 9 bases lying between them.

V is TRBV11-2 and J is TRBJ2-1; 9 nucleotides match TRBD1. Per the germline V gene, CDR1 is SGHAT and CDR2 is FQNNGV. The CDR3 contains 16 residues. V was pared by 2 bases and J by 4 bases, with 6 bases of the junction left unmatched. In nucleotides, the CDR3 is TGTGCCAGCAGCTTATTCGGGACAGGGTTATACAATGAGCAGTTCTTC. Translating gives CASSLFGTGLYNEQFF.

The gene calls are TRBV7-2 and TRBJ1-2, with TRBD1 matching over 8 bases. The CDR3 totals 15 residues. After removal of 5 bases from V and 2 bases from J, the junction contained 7 bases not matched to a gene. Germline V gives CDR1 SGHTA, CDR2 FQGNSA. The CDR3 loop reads CASSPFSGGNYGYTF. In nucleotides, the CDR3 is TGTGCCAGCAGCCCATTTTCAGGGGGCAACTATGGCTACACCTTC. The full variable domain, in which reference TRBV7-2 and TRBJ1-2 provide the parts outside the CDR3, is GAGVSQSPSNKVTEKGKDVELRCDPISGHTALYWYRQSLGQGLEFLIYFQGNSAPDKSGLPSDRFSAERTGGSVSTLTIQRTQQEDSAVYLCASSPFSGGNYGYTFGSGTRLTVV.

The chain couples TRBV15 to TRBJ1-2, with a possible D match to TRBD1 (5 bases). Trimming removed 0 bases from V and 2 bases from J, with 10 bases in between. The CDR3 totals 15 residues. Looked up from germline, CDR1 is LNHNV and CDR2 is YYDKDF (reference sequence). The DNA for the CDR3 is TGTGCCACCAGCAGAGAACGGGGGGGAAACTATGGCTACACCTTC. As protein: CATSRERGGNYGYTF.

The genes are TRBV30 and TRBJ1-1; 7 bases map to TRBD1. Germline CDR1 is GTSNPN and CDR2 is SVGIG (reference sequence). The V segment lost 4 bases and the J segment 5 bases; nucleotides outside the gene matches: 7. The CDR3 length is 13 residues. The CDR3 is CAWTRQGGTEAFF. The CDR3 bases are TGTGCCTGGACGAGACAGGGTGGGACTGAAGCTTTCTTT.

There are many counts of this clone. CDR3 loop: CASSKRSGIHNEQFF. CDR3 coding DNA: TGTGCCAGCAGCAAAAGAAGCGGGATCCACAATGAGCAGTTCTTC. V is TRBV5-4 and J is TRBJ2-1; TRBD2 matches at 7 bases. The germline CDR1 and CDR2 sequences are SGHNT and YYREEE (reference sequence). The J segment lost 5 bases and the V segment lost 4 bases, leaving 9 bases of the junction unmatched. This CDR3 is 15 amino acids long.

The chain is built from TRBV7-2 and TRBJ2-7, with D possibly matching TRBD1 (6 bases). Germline V gene data show CDR1 as SGHTA and CDR2 as FQGNSA. CDR3 length equals 13 residues. V gave up 6 bases and J gave up 5 bases, with 14 bases separating them. This chain's CDR3 is CASSYQQGNEQYF. For the CDR3, the DNA is TGTGCCAGCAGTTACCAACAGGGAAACGAGCAGTACTTC. The full variable domain, rest sourced from reference TRBV7-2 and TRBJ2-7, is GAGVSQSPSNKVTEKGKDVELRCDPISGHTALYWYRQSLGQGLEFLIYFQGNSAPDKSGLPSDRFSAERTGGSVSTLTIQRTQQEDSAVYLCASSYQQGNEQYFGPGTRLTVT.

The V gene is TRBV5-4, the J gene TRBJ2-1, with 11 bases that match TRBD2. The CDR3 is 15 residues long. From germline, CDR1 is SGHNT and CDR2 YYREEE (reference sequence). Trimming removed 0 bases from V and 4 bases from J; junction bases left unmatched: 0. The CDR3 is CASSLGTSGYNEQFF. The CDR3 DNA reads TGTGCCAGCAGCTTGGGGACTAGCGGGTACAATGAGCAGTTCTTC.

The chain recombines TRBV24-1 with TRBJ2-1; possible D gene TRBD1, 6 bases. The germline V gene encodes CDR1 KGHDR and CDR2 SFDVKD. CDR3 length: 16 residues. The ends were cut back, 6 bases at V and 0 bases at J, with 14 bases in the middle. The CDR3 protein is CATSPSRGSSYNEQFF. CDR3 coding DNA: TGTGCCACCAGTCCCTCAAGGGGGAGCTCCTACAATGAGCAGTTCTTC.

V usage is TRBV6-4 and J usage is TRBJ2-7, with a tentative D call TRBD1 (6 bases). V was pared by 3 bases and J by 4 bases, with 10 bases between. CDR3 size: 13 residues. From germline, CDR1 is MRHNA and CDR2 SNTAGT. This chain's CDR3 is CASSEQGGYEQYF. The CDR3 DNA follows: TGTGCCAGCAGTGAACAGGGCGGTTACGAGCAGTACTTC.

This chain uses TRBV27 with TRBJ2-7, with 8 bases matching TRBD1. V trimming: 8 bases; J trimming: 4 bases; junction bases outside the gene matches: 7. The CDR3 is 13 residues long. Germline V CDR1 and CDR2: MNHEY, SMNVEV (reference sequence). The CDR3, as DNA: TGTGCCAGCGGGTCCCGGGACAGGTACGAGCAGTACTTC. It codes for CASGSRDRYEQYF.